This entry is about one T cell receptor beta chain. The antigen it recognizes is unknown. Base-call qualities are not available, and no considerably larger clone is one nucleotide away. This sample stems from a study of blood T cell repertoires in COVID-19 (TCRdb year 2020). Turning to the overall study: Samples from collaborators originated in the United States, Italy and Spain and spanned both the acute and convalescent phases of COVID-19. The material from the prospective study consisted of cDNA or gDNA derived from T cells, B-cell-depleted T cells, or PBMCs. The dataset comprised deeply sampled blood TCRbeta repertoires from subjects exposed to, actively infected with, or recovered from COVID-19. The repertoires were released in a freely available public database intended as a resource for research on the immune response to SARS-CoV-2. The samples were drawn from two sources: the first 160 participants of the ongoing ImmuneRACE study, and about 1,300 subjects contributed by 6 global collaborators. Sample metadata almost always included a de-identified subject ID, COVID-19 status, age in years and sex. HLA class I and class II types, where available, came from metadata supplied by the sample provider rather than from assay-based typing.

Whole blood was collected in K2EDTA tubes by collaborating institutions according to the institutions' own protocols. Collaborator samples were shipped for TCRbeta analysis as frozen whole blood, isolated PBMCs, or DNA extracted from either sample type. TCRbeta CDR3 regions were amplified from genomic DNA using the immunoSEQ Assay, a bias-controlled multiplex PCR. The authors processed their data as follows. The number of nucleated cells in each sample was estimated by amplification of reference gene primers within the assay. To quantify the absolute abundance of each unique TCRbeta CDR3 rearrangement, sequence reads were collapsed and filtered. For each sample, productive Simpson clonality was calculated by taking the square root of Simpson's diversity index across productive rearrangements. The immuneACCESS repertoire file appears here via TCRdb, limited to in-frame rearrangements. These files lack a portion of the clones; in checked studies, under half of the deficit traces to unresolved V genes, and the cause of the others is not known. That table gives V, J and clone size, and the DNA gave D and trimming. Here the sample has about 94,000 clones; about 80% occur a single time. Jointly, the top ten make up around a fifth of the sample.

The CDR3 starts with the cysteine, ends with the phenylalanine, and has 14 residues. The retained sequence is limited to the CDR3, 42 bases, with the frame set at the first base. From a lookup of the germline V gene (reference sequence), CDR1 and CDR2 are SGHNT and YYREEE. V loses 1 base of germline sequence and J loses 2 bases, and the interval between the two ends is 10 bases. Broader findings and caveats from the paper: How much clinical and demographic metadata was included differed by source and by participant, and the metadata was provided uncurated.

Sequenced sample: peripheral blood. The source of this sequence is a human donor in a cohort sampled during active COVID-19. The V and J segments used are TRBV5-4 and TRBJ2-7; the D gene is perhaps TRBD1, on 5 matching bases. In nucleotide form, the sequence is TGTGCCAGCAGCTTGATGACAGACCCCTACGAGCAGTACTTC. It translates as CASSLMTDPYEQYF.